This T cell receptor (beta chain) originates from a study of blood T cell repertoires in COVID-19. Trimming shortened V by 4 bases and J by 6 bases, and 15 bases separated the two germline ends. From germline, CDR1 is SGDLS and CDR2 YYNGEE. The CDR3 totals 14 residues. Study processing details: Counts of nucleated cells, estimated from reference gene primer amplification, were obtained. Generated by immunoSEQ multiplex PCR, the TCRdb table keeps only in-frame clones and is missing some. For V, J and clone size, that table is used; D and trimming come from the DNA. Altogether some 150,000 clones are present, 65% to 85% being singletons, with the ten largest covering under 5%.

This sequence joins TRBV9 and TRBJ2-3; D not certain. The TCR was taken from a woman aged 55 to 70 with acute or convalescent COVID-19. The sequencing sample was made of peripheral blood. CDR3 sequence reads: CASSPIPAVDTQYF. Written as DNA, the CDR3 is TGTGCCAGCAGCCCAATCCCTGCGGTTGATACGCAGTATTTT.